This T cell receptor beta chain was sequenced during a study of metastatic and nonmetastatic thyroid tumors. At the level of the study: A comparison of repertoires was made across blood and tumor or nodule tissue from malignant and benign thyroid patients.

With 4 bases clipped from V and 8 bases from J, the junction kept 8 bases outside the gene matches. Germline V gene lookup returns CDR1 LGHDT and CDR2 YNNKEL (reference sequence). The CDR3 has 15 residues. No patient had received any treatment before thyroid surgery. Many counts were recorded for this clone. TCRdb re-analyzed the PCR reads through MiXCR. The data hold some 23,000 clones, with approximately 11% observed a single time. The chain combines TRBV3-1 with TRBJ1-6, with TRBD1 matching over 7 bases. Material: blood. The receptor comes from a female donor with papillary thyroid cancer or a benign thyroid nodule (not recorded which). Some clones in this sample may be carry-over from other donors' samples. The chain's CDR3 is CASSLTDRSYSPLHF. The CDR3 DNA reads TGTGCCAGCAGCCTAACGGACAGGTCCTATTCACCCCTCCACTTT.